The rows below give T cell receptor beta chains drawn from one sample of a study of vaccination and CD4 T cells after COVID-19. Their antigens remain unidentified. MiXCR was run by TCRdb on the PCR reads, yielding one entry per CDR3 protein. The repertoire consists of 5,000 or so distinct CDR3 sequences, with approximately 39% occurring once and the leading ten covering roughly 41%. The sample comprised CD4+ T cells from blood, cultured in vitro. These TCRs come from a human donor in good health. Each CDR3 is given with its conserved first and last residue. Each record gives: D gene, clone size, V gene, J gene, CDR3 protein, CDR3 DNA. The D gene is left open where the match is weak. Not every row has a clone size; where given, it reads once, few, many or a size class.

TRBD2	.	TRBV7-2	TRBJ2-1	CASSLMGLAGGQDEQFF	TGTGCCAGCAGCTTAATGGGACTAGCGGGGGGGCAGGATGAGCAGTTCTTC
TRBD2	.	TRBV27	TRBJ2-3	CTSSSAGGNTDTQYF	TGTACCAGCAGTTCAGCGGGGGGAAACACAGATACGCAGTATTTT
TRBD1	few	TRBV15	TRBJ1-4	CATSPYRQGEGGLFF	TGTGCCACCAGCCCTTACCGACAGGGCGAAGGGGGACTGTTTTTT
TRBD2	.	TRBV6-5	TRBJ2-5	CASSYPGREGETQYF	TGTGCCAGCAGTTACCCTGGGCGGGAGGGAGAGACCCAGTACTTC
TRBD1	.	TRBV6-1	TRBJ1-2	CASRPGQGRYGYTF	TGTGCCAGCAGACCGGGACAGGGTCGTTATGGCTACACCTTC
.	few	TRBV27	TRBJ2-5	CASSLSRNLHETQYF	TGTGCCAGCAGTTTATCTCGGAACCTACATGAGACCCAGTACTTC
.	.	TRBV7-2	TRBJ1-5	CASSLVYQPQHF	TGTGCCAGCAGCTTAGTTTATCAGCCCCAGCATTTT
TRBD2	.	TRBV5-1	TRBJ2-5	CASSPLAGGQETQYF	TGCGCCAGCAGCCCCCTAGCGGGGGGGCAAGAGACCCAGTACTTC
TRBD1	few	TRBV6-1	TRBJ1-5	CASSATPGQGPWPQHF	TGTGCCAGCAGTGCAACTCCGGGACAGGGACCTTGGCCCCAGCATTTT
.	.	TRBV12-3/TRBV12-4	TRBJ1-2	CASSGVYNYGYTF	TGTGCCAGCAGCGGGGTTTATAACTATGGCTACACCTTC
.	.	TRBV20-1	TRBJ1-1	CSARDEGGSTEAFF	TGCAGTGCTAGAGATGAGGGAGGGAGCACTGAAGCTTTCTTT
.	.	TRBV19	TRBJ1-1	CASSLREMNTEAFF	TGTGCCAGTAGTCTCAGGGAAATGAACACTGAAGCTTTCTTT
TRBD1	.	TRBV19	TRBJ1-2	CASSMGQGMSGYGYTF	TGTGCCAGTAGTATGGGACAGGGCATGTCGGGCTATGGCTACACCTTC
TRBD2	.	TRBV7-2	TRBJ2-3	CASSLGGGAQQYF	TGTGCCAGCAGCTTAGGCGGGGGGGCCCAGCAGTATTTT
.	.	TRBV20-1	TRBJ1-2	CSAWDPANYGYTF	TGCAGTGCTTGGGACCCAGCTAACTATGGCTACACCTTC
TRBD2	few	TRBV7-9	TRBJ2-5	CASTSPGGIGETQYF	TGTGCCAGCACGTCCCCGGGGGGGATAGGAGAGACCCAGTACTTC
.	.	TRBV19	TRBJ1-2	CASTSYRQEKDGYTF	TGTGCCAGTACCTCCTACCGACAGGAAAAGGATGGCTACACCTTC
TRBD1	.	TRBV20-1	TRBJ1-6	CSARQPDRVSSPLHF	TGCAGTGCTAGACAACCAGACAGGGTCAGTTCACCCCTCCACTTT
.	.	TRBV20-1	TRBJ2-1	CSAYSGTTNEQFF	TGCAGTGCGTACTCCGGGACCACCAATGAGCAGTTCTTC
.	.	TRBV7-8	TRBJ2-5	CASSSWGRRYF	TGTGCCAGCAGCTCTTGGGGGAGGCGGTACTTC
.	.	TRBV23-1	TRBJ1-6	CASSQPAGESSPLHF	TGCGCCAGCAGTCAACCAGCAGGGGAGAGTTCACCCCTCCACTTT
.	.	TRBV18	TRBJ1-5	CASSPGGFNQPQHF	TGTGCCAGCTCACCGGGGGGTTTTAATCAGCCCCAGCATTTT